This TCR beta chain was profiled in a study of metastatic and nonmetastatic thyroid tumors. The wider study: Comparison of repertoires was carried out across blood and tumor or nodule tissue from malignant and benign thyroid patients.

Treatment of any kind had been given to no patient before thyroid surgery. TCRdb re-called the PCR reads through MiXCR. The sample lists 65,000 to 70,000 clones; more than 13% were seen once. Germline V gives CDR1 SGHRS, CDR2 YFSETQ. The germline V and J ends were trimmed by 0 bases and 0 bases, with 11 bases remaining between them. The CDR3 runs 16 residues. The gene calls are TRBV5-1 and TRBJ2-3; D not resolved. Sequenced: blood. The sequence was collected from a male donor with papillary thyroid cancer or a benign thyroid nodule (not recorded which). Some clones in this sample may be carry-over from other donors' samples. The CDR3 DNA follows: TGCGCCAGCAGCTTGGGTGAGGTCTCTAGCACAGATACGCAGTATTTT. Amino acid sequence: CASSLGEVSSTDTQYF.